Below, 9 T cell receptor beta chains from the same sample are listed, as sequenced in a study of monozygotic twins with inflammatory bowel disease. TCRdb re-called the 5' RACE reads, yielding one record per CDR3 amino acid sequence without DNA. The sample data list 110,000 to 150,000 distinct CDR3 sequences. The sample comprised blood. The receptors derive from a human donor with ulcerative colitis or Crohn's disease, or a healthy co-twin of an affected twin (not recorded which).

The chain couples TRBV9 to TRBJ2-7. The CDR3 loop spans 14 amino acids. Germline CDR1 SGDLS, CDR2 YYNGEE. The CDR3 is CASSVVGDPYEQYF.

The V gene is TRBV29-1, the J gene TRBJ2-3; the TRBD2 assignment by TCRdb is unverifiable without DNA. Looked up from germline, CDR1 is SQVTM and CDR2 is ANQGSEA. The CDR3 extends over 13 amino acids. The CDR3 protein is CSVEGDDLDTQYF.

The chain uses TRBV2 and TRBJ2-7. Germline V gene data show CDR1 as SNHLY and CDR2 as FYNNEI. The CDR3 length is 15 residues. This CDR3 reads CASSEPAHRTYEQYF.

This chain connects TRBV24-1 to TRBJ2-3. CDR1 is KGHDR, CDR2 SFDVKD, per germline. The CDR3 sequence is 13 residues long. The CDR3 sequence: CATSARQESTQYF.

This CDR3 is CASSDPGGSTQYF. The chain joins TRBV25-1 to TRBJ2-3; checking the TCRdb D call of TRBD1 is not possible without DNA. The CDR3 runs 13 residues. The germline V gene has CDR1 MGHDK and CDR2 SYGVNS. The whole variable domain, filled in from reference TRBV25-1 and TRBJ2-3, reads EADIYQTPRYLVIGTGKKITLECSQTMGHDKMYWYQQDPGMELHLIHYSYGVNSTEKGDLSSESTVSRIRTEHFPLTLESARPSHTSQYLCASSDPGGSTQYFGPGTRLTVL.

J is TRBJ2-5 and V is TRBV5-1; TCRdb indicates TRBD1, and absent DNA this call remains unverified. CDR1 and CDR2 from the germline V gene are SGHRS and YFSETQ. This CDR3 has 15 residues. The chain's CDR3 is CASSLRGTTQETQYF.

The V gene is TRBV29-1, the J gene TRBJ1-2. This CDR3 is built from 12 residues. Germline-derived CDR1 and CDR2 are SQVTM and ANQGSEA. CDR3 sequence reads: CSVGTREYGYTF.

The chain has TRBV29-1 and TRBJ1-5. CDR1 and CDR2 (germline): SQVTM, ANQGSEA. The CDR3 sequence is 13 residues long. CDR3 residues: CSVAQDSGQPQHF.

The chain combines TRBV24-1 with TRBJ2-1; TCRdb returns TRBD1, unconfirmable since there is no DNA. The CDR3 totals 16 residues. Per the germline V gene, CDR1 is KGHDR and CDR2 is SFDVKD. The CDR3 reads CATSDLTGTGHNEQFF.